This section outlines one TCR beta chain sequence together with its context. CDR1 is MDHEN, CDR2 SYDVKM, per germline. The V and J ends lost 4 bases and 8 bases respectively, with 6 bases between them. The length of the CDR3 is 11 residues. Produced via immunoSEQ multiplex PCR; TCRdb's table is partial and in-frame only. Of around 50,000 clones listed, around 90% are singletons. This record belongs to a study of graft-versus-host responses after intestinal transplantation. The wider study: Multivisceral, liver-intestinal, or isolated intestinal transplants were performed in recipients.

The sequence came from a human patient who received an intestinal transplant, so some T cells may come from the graft donor. Sample: PBMCs, taken 26 days after transplant. This chain connects TRBV28 to TRBJ2-4; the D gene is possibly TRBD1 (5 bases). The CDR3 reads CASSSRDIQYF. CDR3 sequence (DNA): TGTGCCAGCAGTTCCAGGGACATTCAGTACTTC.